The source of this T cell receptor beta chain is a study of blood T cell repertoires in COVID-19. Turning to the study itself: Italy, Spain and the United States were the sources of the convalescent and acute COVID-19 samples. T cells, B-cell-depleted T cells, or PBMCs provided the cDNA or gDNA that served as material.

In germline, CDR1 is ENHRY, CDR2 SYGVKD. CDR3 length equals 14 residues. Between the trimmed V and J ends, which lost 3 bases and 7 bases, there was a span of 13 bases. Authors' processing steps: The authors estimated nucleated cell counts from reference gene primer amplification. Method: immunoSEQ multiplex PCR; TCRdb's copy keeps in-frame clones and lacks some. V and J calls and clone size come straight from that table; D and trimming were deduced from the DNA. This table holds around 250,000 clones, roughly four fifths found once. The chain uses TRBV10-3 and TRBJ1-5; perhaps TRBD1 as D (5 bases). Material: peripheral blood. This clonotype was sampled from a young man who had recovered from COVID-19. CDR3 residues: CAISDGGGRQPQHF. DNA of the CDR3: TGTGCCATCAGTGATGGCGGGGGAAGACAGCCCCAGCATTTT.